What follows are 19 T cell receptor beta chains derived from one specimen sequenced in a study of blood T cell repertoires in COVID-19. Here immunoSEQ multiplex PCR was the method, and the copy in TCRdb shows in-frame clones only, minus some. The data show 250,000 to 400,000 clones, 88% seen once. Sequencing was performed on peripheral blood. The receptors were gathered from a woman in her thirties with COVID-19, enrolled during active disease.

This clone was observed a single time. The CDR3 is CASSERTSGEGGQYF. The CDR3 DNA follows: TGTGCCAGCAGTGAAAGGACTAGCGGGGAGGGGGGGCAGTATTTT. The chain links TRBV2 to TRBJ2-3; 12 nucleotides line up with TRBD2. The CDR3 covers 15 residues. Trimming removed 2 bases from V and 11 bases from J; junction bases left unmatched: 8. Germline lookup yields CDR1 SNHLY and CDR2 FYNNEI.

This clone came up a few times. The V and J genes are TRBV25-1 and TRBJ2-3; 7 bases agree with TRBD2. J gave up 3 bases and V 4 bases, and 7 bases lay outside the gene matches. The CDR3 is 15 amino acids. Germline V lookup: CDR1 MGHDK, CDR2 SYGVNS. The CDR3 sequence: CASSGSGEGTDTQYF. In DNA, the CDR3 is TGTGCCAGCAGTGGCTCGGGGGAGGGGACAGATACGCAGTATTTT.

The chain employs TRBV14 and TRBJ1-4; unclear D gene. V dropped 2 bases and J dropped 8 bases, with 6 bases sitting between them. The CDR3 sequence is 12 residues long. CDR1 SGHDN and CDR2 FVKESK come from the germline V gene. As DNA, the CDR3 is TGTGCCAGCAGCCAAATGAGGGAAAAACTGTTTTTT. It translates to CASSQMREKLFF.

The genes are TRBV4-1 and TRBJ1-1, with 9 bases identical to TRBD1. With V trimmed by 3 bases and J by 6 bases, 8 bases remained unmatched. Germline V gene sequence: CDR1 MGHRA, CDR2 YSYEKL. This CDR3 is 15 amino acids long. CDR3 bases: TGCGCCAGCAGCCACCTACAGGGGGCGAGACCTGAAGCTTTCTTT. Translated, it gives CASSHLQGARPEAFF.

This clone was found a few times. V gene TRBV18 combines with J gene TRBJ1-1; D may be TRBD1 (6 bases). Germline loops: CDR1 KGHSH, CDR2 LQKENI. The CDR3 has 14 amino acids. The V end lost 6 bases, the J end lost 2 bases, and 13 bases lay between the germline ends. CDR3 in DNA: TGTGCCAGCTCCGCGGACAGCCGAAACACTGAAGCTTTCTTT. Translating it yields CASSADSRNTEAFF.

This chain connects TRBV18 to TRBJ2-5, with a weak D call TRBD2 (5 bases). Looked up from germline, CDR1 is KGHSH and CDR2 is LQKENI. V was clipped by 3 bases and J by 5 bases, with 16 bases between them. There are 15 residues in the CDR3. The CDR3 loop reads CASSPSLDFRETQYF. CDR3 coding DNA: TGTGCCAGCTCACCGTCACTAGATTTTAGGGAGACCCAGTACTTC.

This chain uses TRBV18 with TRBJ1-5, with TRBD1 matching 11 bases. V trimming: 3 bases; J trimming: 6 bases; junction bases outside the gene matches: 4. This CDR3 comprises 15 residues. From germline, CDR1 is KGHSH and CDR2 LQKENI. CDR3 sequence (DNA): TGTGCCAGCTCACCCCGGGACAGGGGGATTCAGCCCCAGCATTTT. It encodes CASSPRDRGIQPQHF.

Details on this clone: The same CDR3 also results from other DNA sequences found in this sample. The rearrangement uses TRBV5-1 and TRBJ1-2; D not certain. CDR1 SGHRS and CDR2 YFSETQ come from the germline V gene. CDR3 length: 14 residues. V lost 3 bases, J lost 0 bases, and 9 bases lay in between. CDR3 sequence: CASSSTGSNYGYTF. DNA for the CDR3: TGCGCCAGCAGCTCCACCGGGTCTAACTATGGCTACACCTTC. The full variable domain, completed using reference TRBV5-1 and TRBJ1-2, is KAGVTQTPRYLIKTRGQQVTLSCSPISGHRSVSWYQQTPGQGLQFLFEYFSETQRNKGNFPGRFSGRQFSNSRSEMNVSTLELGDSALYLCASSSTGSNYGYTFGSGTRLTVV.

The CDR3 DNA reads TGTGCCAGCAGTTTTTCCAATACGGGAAACGAGCAGTTCTTC. Encoded protein: CASSFSNTGNEQFF. The gene calls are TRBV27 and TRBJ2-1; possible D gene TRBD2, 5 bases. V was cut by 3 bases and J by 10 bases, with 16 bases left in between. The CDR3 extends over 14 amino acids. Per germline, CDR1 MNHEY and CDR2 SMNVEV (reference sequence).

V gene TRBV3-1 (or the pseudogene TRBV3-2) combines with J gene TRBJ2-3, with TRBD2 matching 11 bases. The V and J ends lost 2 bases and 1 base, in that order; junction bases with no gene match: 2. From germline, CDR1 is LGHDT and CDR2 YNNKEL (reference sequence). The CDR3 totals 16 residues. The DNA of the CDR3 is TGTGCCAGCAGCCAATCACTAGCGGGGGGCACAGATACGCAGTATTTT. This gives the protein CASSQSLAGGTDTQYF.

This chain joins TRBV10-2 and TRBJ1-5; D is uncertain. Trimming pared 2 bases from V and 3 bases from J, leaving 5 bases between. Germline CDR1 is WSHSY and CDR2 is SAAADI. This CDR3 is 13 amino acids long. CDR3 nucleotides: TGCGCCAGCAGTGAGCTCCTCAATCAGCCCCAGCATTTT. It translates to CASSELLNQPQHF.

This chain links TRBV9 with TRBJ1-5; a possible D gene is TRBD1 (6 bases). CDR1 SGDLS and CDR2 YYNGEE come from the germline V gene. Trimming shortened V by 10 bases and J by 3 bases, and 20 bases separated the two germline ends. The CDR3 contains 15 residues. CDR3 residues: CARGGRGGFNQPQHF. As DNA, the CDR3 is TGTGCCCGCGGCGGGAGGGGGGGTTTCAATCAGCCCCAGCATTTT.

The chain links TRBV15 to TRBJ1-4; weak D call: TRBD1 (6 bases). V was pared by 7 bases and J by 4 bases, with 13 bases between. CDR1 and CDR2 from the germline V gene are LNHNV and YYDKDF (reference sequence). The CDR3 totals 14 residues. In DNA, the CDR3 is TGTGCCACCAAAGGGACATATCTTAATGAAAAACTGTTTTTT. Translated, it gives CATKGTYLNEKLFF.

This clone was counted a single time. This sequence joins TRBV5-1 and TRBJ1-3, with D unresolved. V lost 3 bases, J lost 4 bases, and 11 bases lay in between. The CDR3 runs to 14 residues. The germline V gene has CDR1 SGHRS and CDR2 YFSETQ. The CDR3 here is CASSWEGRGNTIYF. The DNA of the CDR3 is TGCGCCAGCAGCTGGGAGGGCCGCGGAAACACCATATATTTT. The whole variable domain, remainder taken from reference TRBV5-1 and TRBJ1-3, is KAGVTQTPRYLIKTRGQQVTLSCSPISGHRSVSWYQQTPGQGLQFLFEYFSETQRNKGNFPGRFSGRQFSNSRSEMNVSTLELGDSALYLCASSWEGRGNTIYFGEGSWLTVV.

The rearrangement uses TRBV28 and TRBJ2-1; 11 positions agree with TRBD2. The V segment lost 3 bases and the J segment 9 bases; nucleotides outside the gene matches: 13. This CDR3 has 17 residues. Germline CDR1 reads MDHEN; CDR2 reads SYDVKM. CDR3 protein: CASSLLAGGERRFEQFF. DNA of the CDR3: TGTGCCAGCAGTTTGCTAGCGGGGGGTGAAAGGCGGTTTGAGCAGTTCTTC.

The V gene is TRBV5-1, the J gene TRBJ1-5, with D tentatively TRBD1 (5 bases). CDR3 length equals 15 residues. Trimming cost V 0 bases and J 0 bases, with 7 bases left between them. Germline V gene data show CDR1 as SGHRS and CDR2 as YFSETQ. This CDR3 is CASSLGQLSNQPQHF. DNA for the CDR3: TGCGCCAGCAGCTTGGGACAGCTTAGCAATCAGCCCCAGCATTTT.

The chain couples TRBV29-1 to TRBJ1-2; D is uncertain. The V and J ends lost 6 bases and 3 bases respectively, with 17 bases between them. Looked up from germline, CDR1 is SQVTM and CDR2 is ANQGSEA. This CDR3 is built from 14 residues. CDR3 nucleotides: TGCAGCGTCCGAGTGGAGGGAAGAGACTATGGCTACACCTTC. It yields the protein CSVRVEGRDYGYTF.

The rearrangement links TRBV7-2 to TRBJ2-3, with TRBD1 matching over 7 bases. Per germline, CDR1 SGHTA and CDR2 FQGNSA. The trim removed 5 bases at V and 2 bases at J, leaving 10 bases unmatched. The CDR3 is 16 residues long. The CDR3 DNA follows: TGTGCCAGCAGCCCTAGGGACAGCCAAAACACAGATACGCAGTATTTT. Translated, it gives CASSPRDSQNTDTQYF.

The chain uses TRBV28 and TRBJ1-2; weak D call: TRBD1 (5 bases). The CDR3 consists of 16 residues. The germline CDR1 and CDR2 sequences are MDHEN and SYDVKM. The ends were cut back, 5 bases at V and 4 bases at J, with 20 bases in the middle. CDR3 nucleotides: TGTGCCAGCAGTCAATCAGGGACTTCCTATTCCTATGGCTACACCTTC. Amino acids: CASSQSGTSYSYGYTF.